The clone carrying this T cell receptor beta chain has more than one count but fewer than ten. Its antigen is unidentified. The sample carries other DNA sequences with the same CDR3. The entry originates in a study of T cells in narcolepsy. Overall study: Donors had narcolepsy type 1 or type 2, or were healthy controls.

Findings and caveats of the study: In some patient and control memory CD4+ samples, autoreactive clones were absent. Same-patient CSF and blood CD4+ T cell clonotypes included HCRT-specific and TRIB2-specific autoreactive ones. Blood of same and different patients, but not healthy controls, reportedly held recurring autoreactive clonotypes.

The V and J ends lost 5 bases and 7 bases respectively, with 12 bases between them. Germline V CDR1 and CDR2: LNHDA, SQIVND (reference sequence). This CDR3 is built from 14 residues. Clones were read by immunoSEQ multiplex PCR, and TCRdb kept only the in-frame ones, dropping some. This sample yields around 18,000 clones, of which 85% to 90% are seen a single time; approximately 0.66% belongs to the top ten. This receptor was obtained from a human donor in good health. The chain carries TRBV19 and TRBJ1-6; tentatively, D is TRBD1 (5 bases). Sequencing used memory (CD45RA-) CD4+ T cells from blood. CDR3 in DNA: TGTGCCAGTAGTCAGAGACAGAGGAATTCACCCCTCCACTTT. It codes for CASSQRQRNSPLHF.